The 27 T cell receptor beta chains in this list originate from one sample, sequenced in a study of T cells in Graves' hyperthyroidism and ophthalmopathy. Regions amplified from RNA transcripts were the TCR beta CDR3 regions. Using the HTBI primer set, a first-round RT-PCR was run on the TCR CDR3. TCRdb reanalysed the multiplex PCR reads using MiXCR and keeps one entry per CDR3 protein. The table has around 520,000 distinct CDR3 sequences, over 13% seen once; the top ten hold around a sixth. The sequenced sample consisted of blood. Receptor source: a young woman with Graves' hyperthyroidism.

This clonotype was picked up a small number of times. V gene TRBV29-1 combines with J gene TRBJ2-1; the match to TRBD2 covers 10 bases. This CDR3 has 15 residues. From germline, CDR1 is SQVTM and CDR2 ANQGSEA. The J segment lost 7 bases and the V segment lost 3 bases, leaving 9 bases of the junction unmatched. CDR3 DNA sequence: TGCAGCGTTGACCCCAGCGGGAGGGCCGGGAATGAGCAGTTCTTC. This codes for CSVDPSGRAGNEQFF.

This clonotype was detected ten times or more. The V call is TRBV24-1, the J call TRBJ2-3; 10 bases are shared with TRBD2. The CDR3 has 17 amino acids. V lost 0 bases to trimming and J lost 2 bases; unmatched junction nucleotides: 4. From germline, CDR1 is KGHDR and CDR2 SFDVKD. Written as DNA, the CDR3 is TGTGCCACCAGTGATTTGTCTAGCGGGAGCCCCACAGATACGCAGTATTTT. Translating gives CATSDLSSGSPTDTQYF.

Many counts were recorded for this clonotype. The chain employs TRBV7-9 and TRBJ1-1, with D hard to call. CDR1 and CDR2 from the germline V gene are SEHNR and FQNEAQ (reference sequence). This CDR3 contains 14 residues. V lost 1 base, J lost 3 bases, and 9 bases lay in between. CDR3 DNA sequence: TGTGCCAGCAGCTTAGGAGGCGTGCACACTGAAGCTTTCTTT. Protein: CASSLGGVHTEAFF.

A word on this clonotype: A much larger clonotype is one base distant, so this may be a read error. This chain joins TRBV12-3 or TRBV12-4 and TRBJ2-2; D not certain. The CDR3 runs 15 residues. The CDR3 here is CTSSLPRRNTGELFF. Here the CDR3 DNA reads TGTACCAGCAGTTTACCACGACGGAACACCGGGGAGCTGTTTTTT.

Concerning this clonotype: This may come from a read error, since a much larger clone is one base off. The chain links TRBV10-3 to TRBJ1-1; D ambiguous. The germline CDR1 and CDR2 sequences are ENHRY and SYGVKD. The CDR3 spans 13 residues. The CDR3 nucleotides are TGTACCATCAGTGAGACCCTCAACTTTGAAGCTTTCTTT. Amino acid sequence: CTISETLNFEAFF.

The sample holds many counts of this clonotype. The chain joins TRBV11-2 to TRBJ2-1; D unresolved. There are 15 residues in the CDR3. The germline V gene encodes CDR1 SGHAT and CDR2 FQNNGV. V was pared by 4 bases and J by 0 bases, with 10 bases between. The CDR3 sequence is CASSSSGYSYNEQFF. The CDR3 coding sequence is TGTGCCAGCAGCTCCTCGGGTTACTCCTACAATGAGCAGTTCTTC. The full variable domain, completed using reference TRBV11-2 and TRBJ2-1, is EAGVAQSPRYKIIEKRQSVAFWCNPISGHATLYWYQQILGQGPKLLIQFQNNGVVDDSQLPKDRFSAERLKGVDSTLKIQPAKLEDSAVYLCASSSSGYSYNEQFFGPGTRLTVL.

This clonotype was detected ten times or more. The chain carries TRBV24-1 and TRBJ2-5; the D gene could be TRBD1 or TRBD2 (5 bases each). Germline V gives CDR1 KGHDR, CDR2 SFDVKD. Trimming pared 2 bases from V and 1 base from J, leaving 13 bases between. The CDR3 runs 16 residues. As DNA, the CDR3 is TGTGCCACCAGTGATTCGCGGCCGGGACCCCAAGAGACCCAGTACTTC. Its translation: CATSDSRPGPQETQYF.

This clonotype came up a few times. The V gene is TRBV27, the J gene TRBJ1-5; 7 bases line up with TRBD1. Germline V gives CDR1 MNHEY, CDR2 SMNVEV (reference sequence). With V trimmed by 0 bases and J by 2 bases, 10 bases remained unmatched. The CDR3 extends over 18 amino acids. The CDR3 sequence is CASSLSIIGGGGNQPQHF. The DNA for the CDR3 is TGTGCCAGCAGTTTATCGATAATAGGGGGCGGGGGCAATCAGCCCCAGCATTTT.

In its sample, this clonotype was seen many times. The rearrangement uses TRBV10-3 and TRBJ2-1; the D is unclear. Per the germline V gene, CDR1 is ENHRY and CDR2 is SYGVKD. The V gene lost 3 bases and the J gene lost 2 bases, with 14 bases spanning the gap. This CDR3 contains 16 residues. The CDR3 is CAISDRIRETYNEQFF. CDR3 sequence (DNA): TGTGCCATCAGTGACCGGATTAGAGAAACCTACAATGAGCAGTTCTTC.

This clonotype was seen only a few times. This sequence joins TRBV6-5 and TRBJ1-1, with a weak D call TRBD1 (6 bases). From germline, CDR1 is MNHEY and CDR2 SVGAGI. CDR3 length: 15 residues. The V end lost 2 bases, the J end lost 3 bases, and 13 bases lay between the germline ends. This CDR3 is CASSYDRISDTEAFF. The DNA for the CDR3 is TGTGCCAGCAGTTACGACAGGATCTCGGACACTGAAGCTTTCTTT.

Ten or more counts support this clonotype. The V gene is TRBV30, the J gene TRBJ2-5; D remains ambiguous. Germline CDR1 is GTSNPN and CDR2 is SVGIG (reference sequence). V was pared by 7 bases and J by 1 base, with 13 bases between. The CDR3 contains 13 residues. The CDR3, as DNA: TGTGCCTCCGAACGGGCTTTCCAAGAGACCCAGTACTTC. Protein sequence: CASERAFQETQYF.

CDR3 bases: TGTGCCAGCAGTTTACTGTGGGTGGGGGGGGGGAACACTGAAGCTTTCTTT. The encoded protein is CASSLLWVGGGNTEAFF. J is TRBJ1-1 and V is TRBV28; possibly TRBD1 for D (5 bases). Germline loops: CDR1 MDHEN, CDR2 SYDVKM. The CDR3 runs 17 residues. Trimming took 2 bases from V and 1 from J, leaving 17 bases between them.

This clonotype was counted ten times or more. This chain joins TRBV15 and TRBJ2-2; D might be TRBD1 or TRBD2, each matching 5 bases. Deletions cut 1 base from V and 0 bases from J, with 12 bases between. The CDR3 contains 17 residues. The germline gives CDR1 LNHNV, CDR2 YYDKDF (reference sequence). The CDR3 DNA reads TGTGCCACCAGCAGAGGGACGGGGCTGGCGAACACCGGGGAGCTGTTTTTT. It specifies CATSRGTGLANTGELFF. The entire variable domain, with the rest obtained from reference TRBV15 and TRBJ2-2, is as follows: DAMVIQNPRYQVTQFGKPVTLSCSQTLNHNVMYWYQQKSSQAPKLLFHYYDKDFNNEADTPDNFQSRRPNTSFCFLDIRSPGLGDTAMYLCATSRGTGLANTGELFFGEGSRLTVL.

In this sample, this clonotype turned up many times. The chain couples TRBV20-1 to TRBJ2-1; possibly TRBD2 for D (5 bases). The length of the CDR3 is 13 residues. The V gene's germline CDR1 is DFQATT and CDR2 SNEGSKA (reference sequence). CDR3 sequence reads: CSALAGQENEQFF. As DNA, the CDR3 is TGCAGCGCTCTCGCGGGCCAAGAAAATGAGCAGTTCTTC.

Only a few counts were recorded for this clonotype. V and J are TRBV12-3 or TRBV12-4 and TRBJ1-2; weak D call: TRBD1 (6 bases). The CDR3 covers 14 residues. V was cut by 5 bases and J by 6 bases, with 16 bases left in between. The CDR3, as DNA: TGTGCCAGCAGTCTTGCCAAGGGGGGCCATGGCTACACCTTC. Translation: CASSLAKGGHGYTF.

This clonotype appeared many times. The chain recombines TRBV29-1 with TRBJ1-2; 8 bases agree with TRBD1. V lost 3 bases, J lost 4 bases, and 7 bases stayed unmatched. The CDR3 has 14 amino acids. Germline V lookup: CDR1 SQVTM, CDR2 ANQGSEA. The CDR3 DNA reads TGCAGCGTTGACCTTGGACAGGGCGGCTATGGCTACACCTTC. This translates into CSVDLGQGGYGYTF.

This sequence joins TRBV9 and TRBJ2-1; D remains unclear. Germline V gene lookup returns CDR1 SGDLS and CDR2 YYNGEE. Trimming shortened V by 3 bases and J by 0 bases, and 10 bases separated the two germline ends. CDR3 size: 15 residues. CDR3 coding DNA: TGTGCCAGCAGCGCAGCAAGCGACTCCTACAATGAGCAGTTCTTC. Its protein is CASSAASDSYNEQFF.

This sequence joins TRBV19 and TRBJ1-2, with TRBD1 matching 8 bases. Germline values: CDR1 LNHDA, CDR2 SQIVND (reference sequence). CDR3 size: 13 residues. The junction had 5 bases not matched to a gene; V was cut back by 3 bases and J by 8 bases. CDR3 in DNA: TGTGCCAGTAGTATCCAGGGGGCACGGGGCTACACCTTC. Translating it yields CASSIQGARGYTF.

There are a few counts of this clonotype. The chain joins TRBV6-2 or TRBV6-3 to TRBJ2-1; 10 bases map to TRBD2. Germline-derived CDR1 and CDR2 are MNHEY and SVGEGT. CDR3 length: 14 residues. After removal of 5 bases from V and 14 bases from J, the junction contained 12 bases not matched to a gene. This CDR3 reads CASSPRSSGSFKFF. CDR3 bases: TGTGCCAGCAGTCCCCGTTCTAGCGGGAGTTTCAAGTTCTTC.

The chain has TRBV19 and TRBJ2-5; TRBD1 or TRBD2 may be the D gene (5 bases each). Trimming cost V 6 bases and J 5 bases, with 13 bases left between them. Germline loops: CDR1 LNHDA, CDR2 SQIVND (reference sequence). The CDR3 consists of 13 residues. The CDR3 nucleotides are TGTGCCAGTAGAGGGACGGCGCGGGAGACCCAGTACTTC. Translation gives CASRGTARETQYF.

This clonotype came up many times. The chain couples TRBV27 to TRBJ2-1, with TRBD2 matching 12 bases. The CDR3 has 15 amino acids. Germline-derived CDR1 and CDR2 are MNHEY and SMNVEV (reference sequence). Germline trimming cut 3 bases from V and 9 bases from J; bases unmatched to any gene: 6. The CDR3 DNA follows: TGTGCCAGCAGTTTTAGGACTAGCGGGGAGGGTGAGCAGTTCTTC. Residues: CASSFRTSGEGEQFF.

About this clonotype: A much larger clone lies a single base off, so this may be a read error. This CDR3 is CASRGLAGVGIYNGQFF. CDR3 coding DNA: TGTGCCAGCAGGGGACTAGCGGGAGTTGGGATCTACAATGGGCAGTTCTTC. The chain couples TRBV2 to TRBJ2-1, with TRBD2 matching 14 bases. The CDR3 covers 17 residues. Germline V CDR1 and CDR2: SNHLY, FYNNEI.

The table lists this clonotype with many counts. The V call is TRBV9, the J call TRBJ2-1, with 8 bases aligning to TRBD1. The junction had 8 bases not matched to a gene; V was cut back by 2 bases and J by 10 bases. Germline lookup yields CDR1 SGDLS and CDR2 YYNGEE. The CDR3 has 14 residues. Written as DNA, the CDR3 is TGTGCCAGCAGCGTTGGACAGGGCCGGTTGGAGCAGTTCTTC. Translation gives CASSVGQGRLEQFF.

This clonotype showed up many times. The gene calls are TRBV20-1 and TRBJ1-2; D is possibly TRBD1 (5 bases). From germline, CDR1 is DFQATT and CDR2 SNEGSKA (reference sequence). The CDR3 has 15 amino acids. V was clipped by 4 bases and J by 7 bases, with 22 bases between them. CDR3 in DNA: TGCAGTGCTAATGCAATGGGGGGGGTAACTCGTGGCTACACCTTC. Amino acids: CSANAMGGVTRGYTF.

In the case of this clonotype: This could be a read error, since a much larger clone is one nucleotide away. V usage is TRBV11-2 and J usage is TRBJ1-1; D is unresolved. Germline assignment: CDR1 SGHAT and CDR2 FQNNGV. CDR3 length equals 16 residues. CDR3 in amino acids: CPSSPPGGPLYTEAFF. The CDR3 DNA sequence: TGTCCCAGCAGCCCCCCGGGCGGACCTCTATACACTGAAGCTTTCTTT. Combining the CDR3 with reference TRBV11-2 and TRBJ1-1 gives the whole variable domain EAGVAQSPRYKIIEKRQSVAFWCNPISGHATLYWYQQILGQGPKLLIQFQNNGVVDDSQLPKDRFSAERLKGVDSTLKIQPAKLEDSAVYLCPSSPPGGPLYTEAFFGQGTRLTVV.

This clonotype was seen repeatedly, ten times or more. The gene calls are TRBV24-1 and TRBJ2-5; 10 bases are shared with TRBD2. Germline V gene sequence: CDR1 KGHDR, CDR2 SFDVKD. The CDR3 totals 15 residues. Trimming took 6 bases from V and 5 from J; bases not matched to a gene: 8. This CDR3 reads CATSRGLAGVETQYF. CDR3 nucleotides: TGTGCCACCAGTAGGGGGCTAGCGGGAGTTGAGACCCAGTACTTC.

This clonotype occurred many times. V is TRBV7-9 and J is TRBJ1-4; D not resolved. The germline CDR1 and CDR2 sequences are SEHNR and FQNEAQ (reference sequence). Trimming pared 5 bases from V and 6 bases from J, leaving 16 bases between. This CDR3 is 15 amino acids long. As DNA, the CDR3 is TGTGCCAGCAGCCCGAGGTCCGTAGCGGATGAAAAACTGTTTTTT. It codes for CASSPRSVADEKLFF.